Given below is one TCR beta chain in context. Original handling: It was from reference gene primer amplification that nucleated cell counts were estimated. Only in-frame clones appear in the TCRdb table, and some are missing; sequencing was by immunoSEQ multiplex PCR. The V and J calls and the clone size are those of that table, but D and trimming were determined from the DNA. There are about 160,000 clones in the sample; 65% to 80% occur only once, and 8% to 9.5% lies in the top ten. The data are from a study of blood T cell repertoires in COVID-19. Study-wide context: T cells, B-cell-depleted T cells, or PBMCs provided the cDNA or gDNA that served as material.

Trimming removed 2 bases from V and 4 bases from J, with 19 bases in between. Germline CDR1 and CDR2: SGHRS and YFSETQ. The CDR3 has 17 residues. The chain recombines TRBV5-1 with TRBJ1-3; a weak D match, TRBD1 (5 bases). The specimen sequenced was peripheral blood. The clonotype comes from a man in his 60s with acute or convalescent COVID-19. The CDR3 loop reads CASSLPGPRAGGNTIYF. CDR3 sequence (DNA): TGCGCCAGCAGCTTACCGGGACCCCGGGCGGGGGGAAACACCATATATTTT.